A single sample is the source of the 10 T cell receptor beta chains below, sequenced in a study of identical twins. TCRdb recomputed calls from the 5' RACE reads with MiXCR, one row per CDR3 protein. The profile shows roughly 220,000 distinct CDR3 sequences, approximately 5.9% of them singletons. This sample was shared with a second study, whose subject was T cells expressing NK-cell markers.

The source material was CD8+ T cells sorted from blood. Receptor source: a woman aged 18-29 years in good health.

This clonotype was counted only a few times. In nucleotides, the CDR3 is TGCAGCGTAGACCTAGCGGACTACAATGAGCAGTTCTTC. Its protein product is CSVDLADYNEQFF. The gene calls are TRBV29-1 and TRBJ2-1, with 7 bases that match TRBD2. V lost 6 bases, J lost 3 bases, and 5 bases stayed unmatched. Germline-derived CDR1 and CDR2 are SQVTM and ANQGSEA. This CDR3 is 13 amino acids long.

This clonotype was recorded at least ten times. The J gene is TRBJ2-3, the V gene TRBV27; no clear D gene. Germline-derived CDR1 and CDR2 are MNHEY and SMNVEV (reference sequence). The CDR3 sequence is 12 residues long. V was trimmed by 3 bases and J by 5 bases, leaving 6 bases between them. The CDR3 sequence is CASSLPGDTQYF. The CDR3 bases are TGTGCCAGCAGTTTGCCGGGAGATACGCAGTATTTT.

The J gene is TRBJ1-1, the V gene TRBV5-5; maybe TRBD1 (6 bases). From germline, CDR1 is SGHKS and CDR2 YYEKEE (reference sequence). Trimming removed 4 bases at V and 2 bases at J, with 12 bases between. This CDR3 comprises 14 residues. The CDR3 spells CASSPWTANTEAFF. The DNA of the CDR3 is TGTGCCAGCAGCCCTTGGACAGCAAACACTGAAGCTTTCTTT.

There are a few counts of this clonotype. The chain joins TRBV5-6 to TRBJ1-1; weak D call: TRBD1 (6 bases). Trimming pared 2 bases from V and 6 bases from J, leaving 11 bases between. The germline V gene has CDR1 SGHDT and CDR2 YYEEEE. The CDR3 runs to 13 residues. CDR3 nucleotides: TGTGCCAGCAGCTTTGGATGGGGGCCTGAAGCTTTCTTT. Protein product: CASSFGWGPEAFF.

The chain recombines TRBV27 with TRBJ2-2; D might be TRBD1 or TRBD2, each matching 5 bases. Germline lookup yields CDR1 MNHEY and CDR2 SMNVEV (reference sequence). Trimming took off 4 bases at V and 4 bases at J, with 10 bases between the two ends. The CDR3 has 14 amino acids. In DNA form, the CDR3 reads TGTGCCAGCAGTTCGGGGCAGCTCACCGGGGAGCTGTTTTTT. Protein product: CASSSGQLTGELFF.

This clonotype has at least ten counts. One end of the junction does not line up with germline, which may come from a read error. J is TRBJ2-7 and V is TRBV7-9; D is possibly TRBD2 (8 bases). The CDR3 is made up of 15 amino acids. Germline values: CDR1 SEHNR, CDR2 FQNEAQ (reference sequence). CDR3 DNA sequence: TGTGCCAGCAGTGACGCCGGACAGGCGGGGGGTCACAGGGACTTC. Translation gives CASSDAGQAGGHRDF.

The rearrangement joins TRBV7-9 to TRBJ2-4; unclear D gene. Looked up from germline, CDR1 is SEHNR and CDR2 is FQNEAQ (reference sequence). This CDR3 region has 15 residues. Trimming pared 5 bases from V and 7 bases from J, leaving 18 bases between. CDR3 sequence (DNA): TGTGCCAGCAGCCCACCGGCCGGCCGTGGCAACATTCAGTACTTC. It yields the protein CASSPPAGRGNIQYF. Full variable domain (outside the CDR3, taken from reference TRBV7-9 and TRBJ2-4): DTGVSQNPRHKITKRGQNVTFRCDPISEHNRLYWYRQTLGQGPEFLTYFQNEAQLEKSRLLSDRFSAERPKGSFSTLEIQRTEQGDSAMYLCASSPPAGRGNIQYFGAGTRLSVL.

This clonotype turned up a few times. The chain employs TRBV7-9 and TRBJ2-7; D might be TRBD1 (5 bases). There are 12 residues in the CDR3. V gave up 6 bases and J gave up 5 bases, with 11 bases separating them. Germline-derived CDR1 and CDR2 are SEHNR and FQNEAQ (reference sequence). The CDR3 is CASRPGNDEQYF. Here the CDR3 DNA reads TGTGCCAGCAGACCAGGGAACGACGAGCAGTACTTC.

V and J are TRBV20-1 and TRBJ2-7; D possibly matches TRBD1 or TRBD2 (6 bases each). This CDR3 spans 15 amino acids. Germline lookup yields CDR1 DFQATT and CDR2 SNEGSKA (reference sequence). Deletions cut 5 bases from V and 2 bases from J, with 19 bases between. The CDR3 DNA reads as TGCAGTGCTGACCCTTTGGCGGAGGGGGCCTACGAGCAGTACTTC. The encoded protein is CSADPLAEGAYEQYF.

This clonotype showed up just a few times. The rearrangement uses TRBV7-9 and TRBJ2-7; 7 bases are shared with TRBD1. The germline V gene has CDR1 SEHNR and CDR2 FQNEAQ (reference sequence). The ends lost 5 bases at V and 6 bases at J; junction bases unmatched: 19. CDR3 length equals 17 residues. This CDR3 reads CASSHKPRTRDRSEQYF. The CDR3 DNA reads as TGTGCCAGCAGCCACAAACCCAGGACCCGGGACAGATCCGAGCAGTACTTC.